The 28 T cell receptor beta chains in this list originate from one sample, sequenced in a study of blood T cells in healthy people across ages. The second PCR ran roughly 6 to 11 cycles with a sample-barcoded 5' primer and J-beta primers. Via MiXCR, TCRdb re-called the 5' RACE reads, giving one row per CDR3 protein. In the table there are 780,000 or so distinct CDR3 sequences, just over 55% of which are singletons. Input material: blood. The receptors originated from a man aged 40-50 years in good health.

The table lists this clonotype with a few counts. The chain carries TRBV7-3 and TRBJ2-1; no clear D gene. The CDR3 has 12 amino acids. CDR1 SGHTA and CDR2 FQGTGA come from the germline V gene. Trimming stripped 3 bases from V and 11 bases from J, with 11 bases between. CDR3 residues: CASSLDNDKQFF. CDR3 DNA: TGTGCCAGCAGCTTGGATAACGATAAGCAGTTCTTC.

The V call is TRBV3-1, the J call TRBJ1-2; no definite D call. This CDR3 has 12 amino acids. CDR1 and CDR2 (germline): LGHDT, YNNKEL (reference sequence). Trimming took off 1 base at V and 4 bases at J, with 4 bases between the two ends. The CDR3 DNA is TGTGCCAGCAGCCAAGTTTCCTATGGCTACACCTTC. Its translation is CASSQVSYGYTF.

A few counts support this clonotype. The chain employs TRBV9 and TRBJ2-1, with 13 bases identical to TRBD2. CDR1 is SGDLS, CDR2 YYNGEE, per germline. After removal of 0 bases from V and 8 bases from J, the junction contained 5 bases not matched to a gene. This CDR3 region has 16 residues. The DNA for the CDR3 is TGTGCCAGCAGCGTAGCTGGGACTAGCGGGGCCGATGAGCAGTTCTTC. Residues: CASSVAGTSGADEQFF. The full variable domain, rest sourced from reference TRBV9 and TRBJ2-1, is DSGVTQTPKHLITATGQRVTLRCSPRSGDLSVYWYQQSLDQGLQFLIQYYNGEERAKGNILERFSAQQFPDLHSELNLSSLELGDSALYFCASSVAGTSGADEQFFGPGTRLTVL.

The chain carries TRBV2 and TRBJ2-1; maybe TRBD2 (6 bases). This CDR3 is 14 amino acids long. V gave up 3 bases and J gave up 13 bases, with 19 bases separating them. The germline CDR1 and CDR2 sequences are SNHLY and FYNNEI. CDR3 coding DNA: TGTGCCAGCAGTGACTCTACACGGGGAGGACATCAGTTCTTC. This encodes CASSDSTRGGHQFF.

The CDR3: CASRSTEWGDNEQFF. CDR3 bases: TGTGCCAGCAGGTCCACGGAGTGGGGAGACAATGAGCAGTTCTTC. The genes are TRBV6-5 and TRBJ2-1; D may be TRBD2 (5 bases). In germline, CDR1 is MNHEY, CDR2 SVGAGI. V was shortened by 6 bases and J by 5 bases, with 17 bases between the two germline ends. The CDR3 runs 15 residues.

The table lists this clonotype with a few counts. V and J are TRBV29-1 and TRBJ2-1; D not certain. Germline V gene data show CDR1 as SQVTM and CDR2 as ANQGSEA. The V gene lost 4 bases and the J gene lost 3 bases, with 7 bases spanning the gap. The CDR3 is 12 residues long. CDR3 protein: CSVVRIYNEQFF. CDR3 coding DNA: TGCAGCGTTGTAAGGATCTACAATGAGCAGTTCTTC.

The chain is built from TRBV7-9 and TRBJ2-5; 11 bases agree with TRBD2. This CDR3 contains 18 residues. Looked up from germline, CDR1 is SEHNR and CDR2 is FQNEAQ (reference sequence). Trimming cost V 8 bases and J 0 bases; bases outside gene matches: 14. The CDR3 DNA is TGTGCCAGCGAGAATTTGGGGCTAGCGGGGGGCGACCAAGAGACCCAGTACTTC. Translation: CASENLGLAGGDQETQYF.

CDR3 sequence reads: CASSFRVGETQYF. In DNA, the CDR3 is TGTGCCAGCAGTTTCAGGGTGGGGGAGACCCAGTACTTC. J is TRBJ2-5 and V is TRBV12-3 or TRBV12-4; possible D gene TRBD1, 5 bases. The ends were cut back, 3 bases at V and 5 bases at J, with 10 bases in the middle. This CDR3 is 13 amino acids long.

The CDR3 here is CASSLGTWGASYEQYF. DNA for the CDR3: TGTGCCAGCAGCTTGGGCACATGGGGGGCCAGCTACGAGCAGTACTTC. The chain is built from TRBV5-6 and TRBJ2-7; D is tentatively TRBD1 or TRBD2 (6 bases each). The length of the CDR3 is 16 residues. Germline loops: CDR1 SGHDT, CDR2 YYEEEE. The ends were cut back, 0 bases at V and 3 bases at J, with 16 bases in the middle.

Comment on this clonotype: The junction shows a germline mismatch at one end, possibly a read error. The chain has TRBV12-3 or TRBV12-4 and TRBJ2-6; possible D gene TRBD1, 5 bases. This CDR3 has 16 amino acids. The CDR3 DNA follows: TGTGCCAGCAGGCCGACCTATCTCGCTGGGGCCGACGTCCTGACTTTC. Amino acids: CASRPTYLAGADVLTF.

This clonotype was observed a few times. This chain links TRBV29-1 with TRBJ1-4; maybe TRBD1 (6 bases). Per the germline V gene, CDR1 is SQVTM and CDR2 is ANQGSEA. V was pared by 2 bases and J by 16 bases, with 14 bases between. CDR3 size: 11 residues. Here the CDR3 reads CSVELGTGRFF. CDR3 nucleotides: TGCAGCGTTGAATTAGGCACAGGGAGGTTTTTT.

This clonotype has more than one count but fewer than ten. Germline is not matched at one junction end, which may reflect a read error. The J gene is TRBJ2-1, the V gene TRBV6-1; TRBD2 is a possible D gene (6 bases). Looked up from germline, CDR1 is MNHNS and CDR2 is SASEGT. The CDR3 is made up of 14 amino acids. Written as DNA, the CDR3 is TGCGCCAGCAGTCGGGAGCCCTCGATGAATGAGCAGTTCTTC. Amino acids: CASSREPSMNEQFF.

The rearrangement links TRBV5-1 to TRBJ2-3; 7 bases map to TRBD1. The CDR3 extends over 16 amino acids. Trimming cost V 0 bases and J 5 bases; bases outside gene matches: 9. Germline loops: CDR1 SGHRS, CDR2 YFSETQ. CDR3 sequence (DNA): TGCGCCAGCAGCTTGGGAGACAGGGTGATGGAAGATACGCAGTATTTT. It specifies CASSLGDRVMEDTQYF.

This sequence joins TRBV20-1 and TRBJ1-6, with D unresolved. V was cut by 0 bases and J by 7 bases, with 10 bases left in between. The CDR3 is 14 residues long. Germline CDR1 is DFQATT and CDR2 is SNEGSKA (reference sequence). The CDR3 reads CSARERGTNSPLHF. Written as DNA, the CDR3 is TGCAGTGCTAGAGAGCGGGGTACCAATTCACCCCTCCACTTT.

This clonotype was counted between two and nine times. V usage is TRBV5-1 and J usage is TRBJ2-7; 14 bases match TRBD2. The CDR3 spans 17 residues. J gave up 0 bases and V 6 bases, and 8 bases lay outside the gene matches. Per the germline V gene, CDR1 is SGHRS and CDR2 is YFSETQ. The CDR3 DNA is TGCGCCAGCACCGACCCTGGGACTAGCGGGAGCTCCTACGAGCAGTACTTC. Amino acid sequence: CASTDPGTSGSSYEQYF.

The chain links TRBV30 to TRBJ2-1; no clear D gene. The J call may be wrong; the DNA end is better matched by TRBJ2-7. Germline loops: CDR1 GTSNPN, CDR2 SVGIG (reference sequence). The CDR3 spans 14 residues. The CDR3 loop is CAWSRYRSYNEQYF. In DNA form, the CDR3 reads TGTGCCTGGAGTCGGTACCGTTCCTACAATGAGCAGTACTTC.

The rearrangement uses TRBV12-3 or TRBV12-4 and TRBJ2-3, with 9 bases lining up with TRBD1. The CDR3 is made up of 17 amino acids. With 4 bases clipped from V and 2 bases from J, the junction kept 10 bases outside the gene matches. CDR3 nucleotide sequence: TGTGCCAGCAGTTATACCGGGACAGGGTTTCTCACAGATACGCAGTATTTT. It encodes CASSYTGTGFLTDTQYF.

This chain connects TRBV30 to TRBJ1-4; 8 nucleotides match TRBD1. The germline V gene has CDR1 GTSNPN and CDR2 SVGIG (reference sequence). This CDR3 contains 14 residues. V shed 4 bases and J 8 bases; nucleotides not matched to a gene: 9. CDR3 sequence: CAWTMDRAWEKLFF. The DNA for the CDR3 is TGTGCCTGGACCATGGACAGGGCTTGGGAAAAACTGTTTTTT.

Note on this clonotype: Given the absence of the conserved phenylalanine or tryptophan at the CDR3 end, a read error is likely. CDR3 DNA: TGTGCCAGCAACGGCCAAATGAACACTGAAGCTTTCCTT. Translating gives CASNGQMNTEAFL. The chain joins TRBV6-2 or TRBV6-3 to TRBJ1-1, with D uncertain. The length of the CDR3 is 13 residues. Trimming shortened V by 7 bases and J by 0 bases, and 9 bases separated the two germline ends. CDR1 MNHEY and CDR2 SVGEGT come from the germline V gene.

CDR3 in DNA: TGCAGCGGAAACGACTGGGATACGGGTTACAATGAGCAGTTCTTC. Translated, it gives CSGNDWDTGYNEQFF. J is TRBJ2-1 and V is TRBV29-1; D remains ambiguous. Germline CDR1 reads SQVTM; CDR2 reads ANQGSEA. V lost 7 bases and J lost 4, with 20 bases in between. CDR3 length equals 15 residues.

The chain combines TRBV10-3 with TRBJ2-7; unclear D gene. The end of the DNA fits TRBJ2-5 better, so the J call may be wrong. The germline V gene encodes CDR1 ENHRY and CDR2 SYGVKD. The CDR3 sequence is 19 residues long. The CDR3 spells CAISESFRVKPKIKETQYF. DNA of the CDR3: TGTGCCATCAGTGAGTCGTTCCGGGTGAAGCCAAAGATAAAGGAGACCCAGTACTTC.

The gene calls are TRBV25-1 and TRBJ2-6; maybe TRBD1 (6 bases). Trimming stripped 1 base from V and 0 bases from J, with 19 bases between. The CDR3 runs to 20 residues. Germline V lookup: CDR1 MGHDK, CDR2 SYGVNS. CDR3 DNA sequence: TGTGCCAGCAGTGAATTTTATGGGGGCGGTTTGAGCTCTGGGGCCAACGTCCTGACTTTC. Encoded protein: CASSEFYGGGLSSGANVLTF.

CDR3 residues: CASSLGTGGHEQYF. CDR3 coding DNA: TGTGCCAGCAGTCTCGGGACAGGGGGACATGAGCAGTACTTC. V gene TRBV12-3 or TRBV12-4 combines with J gene TRBJ2-7, with 11 nucleotides matching TRBD1. V lost 5 bases and J lost 7; bases outside the gene matches: 7. This CDR3 has 14 residues.

The V and J genes are TRBV6-6 and TRBJ1-4; D is ambiguous. This CDR3 is built from 16 residues. Trimming shortened V by 4 bases and J by 3 bases, and 15 bases separated the two germline ends. CDR1 and CDR2 from the germline V gene are MNHNY and SVGAGI (reference sequence). The CDR3, as DNA: TGTGCCAGCAGTTCGAGGAACCGGGGTTCTAATGAAAAACTGTTTTTT. It codes for CASSSRNRGSNEKLFF.

The rearrangement uses TRBV15 and TRBJ2-7, with a possible D match to TRBD2 (7 bases). Trimming cost V 0 bases and J 12 bases, with 21 bases left between them. The germline V gene has CDR1 LNHNV and CDR2 YYDKDF (reference sequence). The CDR3 has 15 amino acids. The CDR3 bases are TGTGCCACCAGCAGAGAAGGTCGGGGGGCCCAGCGTCCGTACTTC. Its translation: CATSREGRGAQRPYF.

The chain has TRBV7-2 and TRBJ2-5; D is ambiguous. The V gene lost 2 bases and the J gene lost 7 bases, with 8 bases spanning the gap. Germline-derived CDR1 and CDR2 are SGHTA and FQGNSA. This CDR3 comprises 12 residues. The chain's CDR3 is CASSLSVGTQYF. The CDR3 nucleotides are TGTGCCAGCAGCTTATCGGTCGGGACCCAGTACTTC.

This clonotype was observed a few times. The gene calls are TRBV10-3 and TRBJ2-3, with no clear D. The germline V gene encodes CDR1 ENHRY and CDR2 SYGVKD. The CDR3 spans 14 residues. The germline V and J ends were trimmed by 3 bases and 0 bases, with 7 bases remaining between them. The chain's CDR3 is CAISERVSTDTQYF. The CDR3 region has the DNA TGTGCCATCAGTGAACGAGTTAGCACAGATACGCAGTATTTT.

There are a few counts of this clonotype. V usage is TRBV6-6 and J usage is TRBJ1-5, with D hard to call. Germline CDR1 MNHNY, CDR2 SVGAGI (reference sequence). V lost 8 bases to trimming and J lost 0 bases, with 14 bases between them. The CDR3 is 15 amino acids. The CDR3 sequence: CASGKRRDSNQPQHF. For the CDR3, the DNA is TGTGCCAGCGGAAAACGGAGGGATAGCAATCAGCCCCAGCATTTT.